One and the same sample provided the 30 T cell receptor beta chains below, sequenced in a study of T-cell reconstitution after alpha-beta-depleted transplantation in children. These receptors lack a known antigen. Findings and caveats of the study: Expanded graft clones, several hundred of them, were reportedly the source of alpha-beta T cells about two months after transplant.

During its preparation, the TCRbeta library received unique molecular identifiers. Each CDR3 protein gets one entry after TCRdb re-called the PCR reads with MiXCR. The sample includes over 25,000 distinct CDR3 sequences, about 6.8% of them seen just once. Here the sequenced sample was peripheral blood, taken 60 days after TCRalphabeta/CD19-depleted stem cell transplant. Receptors originate from a child under three years old who had a stem cell transplant for acute myeloid leukemia, so the T cells may come from the graft donor.

This clonotype was recorded many times. This rearrangement joins TRBV4-3 to TRBJ2-1; D is unresolved. V lost 0 bases and J lost 8, with 14 bases in between. Germline V CDR1 and CDR2: LGHNA, YSLEER. The length of the CDR3 is 15 residues. In DNA, the CDR3 is TGCGCCAGCAGCCAAGAACAGAGCAGGCCGGATGAGCAGTTCTTC. Translating gives CASSQEQSRPDEQFF.

The chain carries TRBV19 and TRBJ2-7; 10 bases align to TRBD2. V lost 5 bases, J lost 3 bases, and 4 bases stayed unmatched. The CDR3 spans 14 residues. Germline-derived CDR1 and CDR2 are LNHDA and SQIVND (reference sequence). The CDR3 sequence is CASSPGLAIYEQYF. The CDR3, as DNA: TGTGCCAGTAGTCCGGGACTAGCGATCTACGAGCAGTACTTC.

This clonotype came up many times. The V and J genes are TRBV20-1 and TRBJ1-5; D not certain. Germline lookup yields CDR1 DFQATT and CDR2 SNEGSKA (reference sequence). The CDR3 is made up of 12 amino acids. Trimming removed 6 bases at V and 5 bases at J, with 11 bases between. Here the CDR3 reads CSAEDGYQPQHF. CDR3 coding DNA: TGCAGTGCCGAGGACGGTTATCAGCCCCAGCATTTT.

The V call is TRBV28, the J call TRBJ2-2, with D maybe TRBD2 (5 bases). The CDR3 is 13 amino acids. Per the germline V gene, CDR1 is MDHEN and CDR2 is SYDVKM. Trimming stripped 3 bases from V and 5 bases from J, with 7 bases between. In nucleotides, the CDR3 is TGTGCCAGCAGTTTCCCGGGGACCGGGGAGCTGTTTTTT. Residues: CASSFPGTGELFF.

The chain uses TRBV5-1 and TRBJ2-7; the match to TRBD1 covers 8 bases. The CDR3 extends over 16 amino acids. Germline trimming cut 4 bases from V and 2 bases from J; bases unmatched to any gene: 11. The V gene's germline CDR1 is SGHRS and CDR2 YFSETQ. Here the CDR3 reads CASSTQGQGYPYEQYF. The CDR3 region has the DNA TGCGCCAGCAGCACGCAAGGACAGGGCTACCCCTACGAGCAGTACTTC. The full variable domain, completed using reference TRBV5-1 and TRBJ2-7, is KAGVTQTPRYLIKTRGQQVTLSCSPISGHRSVSWYQQTPGQGLQFLFEYFSETQRNKGNFPGRFSGRQFSNSRSEMNVSTLELGDSALYLCASSTQGQGYPYEQYFGPGTRLTVT.

This clonotype was detected only a few times. The gene calls are TRBV4-3 and TRBJ2-1, with D hard to call. Trimming left V 1 base short and J 3 bases short, with 16 bases between. Germline CDR1 and CDR2: LGHNA and YSLEER. CDR3 size: 17 residues. CDR3 nucleotide sequence: TGCGCCAGCAGCCAAGGCGGATTTGGATTGGGCTACAATGAGCAGTTCTTC. It specifies CASSQGGFGLGYNEQFF.

In this sample, this clonotype turned up many times. This chain joins TRBV20-1 and TRBJ1-1; possible D gene TRBD1, 6 bases. The germline V gene has CDR1 DFQATT and CDR2 SNEGSKA (reference sequence). Trimming stripped 2 bases from V and 5 bases from J, with 6 bases between. The CDR3 consists of 11 residues. The CDR3 sequence is CSARQGTEAFF. The DNA for the CDR3 is TGCAGTGCTAGACAGGGGACTGAAGCTTTCTTT.

This clonotype was seen ten or more times. The chain uses TRBV5-1 and TRBJ1-4; D unresolved. Germline V lookup: CDR1 SGHRS, CDR2 YFSETQ. V was shortened by 3 bases and J by 6 bases, with 9 bases between the two germline ends. The CDR3 is 13 residues long. This chain's CDR3 is CASSWARHEKLFF. For the CDR3, the DNA is TGCGCCAGCAGCTGGGCCAGGCATGAAAAACTGTTTTTT. The full variable domain, its missing parts supplied by reference TRBV5-1 and TRBJ1-4, is KAGVTQTPRYLIKTRGQQVTLSCSPISGHRSVSWYQQTPGQGLQFLFEYFSETQRNKGNFPGRFSGRQFSNSRSEMNVSTLELGDSALYLCASSWARHEKLFFGSGTQLSVL.

This clonotype came up many times. The chain employs TRBV14 and TRBJ2-7; D may be TRBD1 (6 bases). Germline V gives CDR1 SGHDN, CDR2 FVKESK. V was shortened by 4 bases and J by 10 bases, with 11 bases between the two germline ends. This CDR3 region has 11 residues. CDR3 nucleotides: TGTGCCAGCAGCCCAGGACAGCCTCAGTACTTC. Translation: CASSPGQPQYF.

There are many counts of this clonotype. The rearrangement links TRBV7-9 to TRBJ2-1; TRBD2 agrees at 15 bases. CDR3 length: 16 residues. The trim removed 5 bases at V and 6 bases at J, leaving 5 bases unmatched. Germline CDR1 and CDR2: SEHNR and FQNEAQ (reference sequence). The CDR3 DNA is TGTGCCAGCAGCCCCGGACTAGCGGGAGGGGTCAATGAGCAGTTCTTC. This codes for CASSPGLAGGVNEQFF.

This clonotype occurred many times. This sequence joins TRBV7-9 and TRBJ1-1; TRBD1 is a possible D gene (5 bases). Germline V gives CDR1 SEHNR, CDR2 FQNEAQ (reference sequence). The CDR3 runs 12 residues. Trimming took 8 bases from V and 2 from J, leaving 9 bases between them. As DNA, the CDR3 is TGTGCCAGCGAGGGGAGTAACACTGAAGCTTTCTTT. Protein sequence: CASEGSNTEAFF.

This clonotype was found many times. The chain employs TRBV7-3 and TRBJ2-1; TRBD2 aligns across 8 bases. J lost 4 bases, V lost 1 base, and 27 bases had no gene match. The CDR3 is 23 residues long. Germline V lookup: CDR1 SGHTA, CDR2 FQGTGA. The CDR3 DNA is TGTGCCAGCAGCTTAAATAGACTAGCGACCTCCGGTGAGTCCGCGGGGTCATACAATGAGCAGTTCTTC. Translation: CASSLNRLATSGESAGSYNEQFF.

This clonotype appeared many times. The genes are TRBV7-2 and TRBJ2-7, with D possibly being TRBD1 (6 bases). Germline CDR1 reads SGHTA; CDR2 reads FQGNSA. Deletions cut 2 bases from V and 0 bases from J, with 14 bases between. The CDR3 consists of 16 residues. The CDR3 sequence: CASSLYRESPSYEQYF. As DNA, the CDR3 is TGTGCCAGCAGCTTATACAGGGAGTCCCCCTCCTACGAGCAGTACTTC.

This clonotype has at least ten counts. The chain couples TRBV7-9 to TRBJ2-1, with a weak D call TRBD1 (6 bases). The CDR3 is made up of 15 amino acids. The germline CDR1 and CDR2 sequences are SEHNR and FQNEAQ (reference sequence). Trimming took 1 base from V and 7 from J, leaving 14 bases between them. CDR3 sequence reads: CASSLVGTSGNEQFF. In DNA form, the CDR3 reads TGTGCCAGCAGCTTAGTAGGGACATCGGGAAATGAGCAGTTCTTC.

This clonotype was detected ten times or more. V gene TRBV6-1 combines with J gene TRBJ2-6; tentative D call: TRBD1 (6 bases). CDR1 and CDR2 from the germline V gene are MNHNS and SASEGT. The V end lost 8 bases, the J end lost 4 bases, and 15 bases lay between the germline ends. The CDR3 totals 15 residues. The CDR3 here is CASGSRGRGANVLTF. CDR3 coding DNA: TGTGCCAGCGGATCTAGGGGGAGAGGGGCCAACGTCCTGACTTTC.

The rearrangement links TRBV7-2 to TRBJ2-1, with D unclear. This CDR3 spans 12 amino acids. Trimming shortened V by 7 bases and J by 4 bases, and 8 bases separated the two germline ends. CDR1 and CDR2 (germline): SGHTA, FQGNSA. CDR3: CASKAAYNEQFF. Here the CDR3 DNA reads TGTGCCAGCAAGGCGGCTTACAATGAGCAGTTCTTC. The full variable domain, rest sourced from reference TRBV7-2 and TRBJ2-1, is GAGVSQSPSNKVTEKGKDVELRCDPISGHTALYWYRQSLGQGLEFLIYFQGNSAPDKSGLPSDRFSAERTGGSVSTLTIQRTQQEDSAVYLCASKAAYNEQFFGPGTRLTVL.

This clonotype was detected ten times or more. CDR3 DNA sequence: TGTGCCAGCACTATGGGGACCTCCGAGACCCAGTACTTC. As protein: CASTMGTSETQYF. The rearrangement links TRBV5-4 to TRBJ2-5; D possibly uses TRBD1 or TRBD2 (5 bases each). Germline lookup yields CDR1 SGHNT and CDR2 YYREEE (reference sequence). Trimming pared 6 bases from V and 5 bases from J, leaving 14 bases between. This CDR3 comprises 13 residues.

This clonotype was observed a handful of times. CDR3 DNA sequence: TGCAGTGCTAGGGGACAGGGACACTACGAGCAGTACTTC. Translation gives CSARGQGHYEQYF. V is TRBV20-1 and J is TRBJ2-7, with 9 bases aligning to TRBD1. The CDR3 is 13 amino acids. Germline V gene sequence: CDR1 DFQATT, CDR2 SNEGSKA (reference sequence). J was trimmed by 3 bases and V by 3 bases; bases with no gene match: 3.

The chain couples TRBV7-6 to TRBJ2-1; TRBD2 aligns across 8 bases. The CDR3 runs 14 residues. Trimming took 3 bases from V and 8 from J; bases not matched to a gene: 6. Germline V gene lookup returns CDR1 SGHVS and CDR2 FNYEAQ. The CDR3: CASSFGGTRDEQFF. The CDR3 bases are TGTGCCAGCAGCTTTGGGGGGACTAGAGATGAGCAGTTCTTC.

This clonotype was observed at least ten times. The rearrangement joins TRBV28 to TRBJ2-7, with 10 bases matching TRBD2. This CDR3 has 16 residues. The J segment lost 7 bases and the V segment lost 8 bases, leaving 17 bases of the junction unmatched. The germline gives CDR1 MDHEN, CDR2 SYDVKM. CDR3 nucleotides: TGTGCCAGCTATAATGGACTAGCGGTAACCCTGGATGAGCAGTACTTC. This translates into CASYNGLAVTLDEQYF.

This clonotype occurred many times. The genes are TRBV4-3 and TRBJ2-7; no clear D. The germline CDR1 and CDR2 sequences are LGHNA and YSLEER. The V end was cut by 0 bases, the J end by 2 bases, with 8 bases between. This CDR3 has 14 residues. The CDR3: CASSQDRRPYEQYF. In DNA form, the CDR3 reads TGCGCCAGCAGCCAAGATCGCCGGCCCTACGAGCAGTACTTC.

This clonotype came up many times. The chain carries TRBV20-1 and TRBJ2-5; D may be TRBD1 or TRBD2 (5 bases each). The CDR3 spans 13 residues. Germline V gene data show CDR1 as DFQATT and CDR2 as SNEGSKA (reference sequence). Deletions cut 6 bases from V and 7 bases from J, with 18 bases between. CDR3 residues: CSARDRFFGTQYF. For the CDR3, the DNA is TGCAGTGCGAGGGACCGATTCTTTGGGACCCAGTACTTC.

This clonotype was seen repeatedly, ten times or more. The chain is built from TRBV18 and TRBJ2-7, with 8 nucleotides matching TRBD1. V lost 0 bases, J lost 9 bases, and 7 bases stayed unmatched. Germline-derived CDR1 and CDR2 are KGHSH and LQKENI. This CDR3 is built from 14 residues. Written as DNA, the CDR3 is TGTGCCAGCTCACCACCGGCAGGGGGCATTGGGCAGTACTTC. Protein sequence: CASSPPAGGIGQYF.

This clonotype was counted at least ten times. DNA of the CDR3: TGTGCCATCAGTGAGTCGATGGGCCTGGTTGTCACAGATACGCAGTATTTT. Residues: CAISESMGLVVTDTQYF. V usage is TRBV10-3 and J usage is TRBJ2-3, with D hard to call. The CDR3 has 17 amino acids. V was clipped by 0 bases and J by 2 bases, with 15 bases between them. Looked up from germline, CDR1 is ENHRY and CDR2 is SYGVKD.

At least ten counts were recorded for this clonotype. The chain recombines TRBV13 with TRBJ2-3, with TRBD2 as a possible D gene (5 bases). CDR1 is PRHDT and CDR2 is FYEKMQ in the germline V gene (reference sequence). The CDR3 is made up of 15 amino acids. Trimming removed 5 bases at V and 5 bases at J, with 17 bases between. CDR3 DNA sequence: TGTGCCAGCAGCCCTGAGTACACCGAGGGAGATACGCAGTATTTT. Translated: CASSPEYTEGDTQYF.

This clonotype has a count of ten or more. The chain carries TRBV5-1 and TRBJ1-6; TRBD1 is a possible D gene (5 bases). Germline V gene lookup returns CDR1 SGHRS and CDR2 YFSETQ. With 0 bases removed from V and 7 bases from J, the gap between germline ends came to 11 bases. This CDR3 spans 15 amino acids. CDR3 region: CASSLGQGPNSPLHF. CDR3 sequence (DNA): TGCGCCAGCAGCTTGGGCCAGGGACCGAATTCACCCCTCCACTTT.

This clonotype was observed at least ten times. The chain couples TRBV6-2 or TRBV6-3 to TRBJ1-5, with unresolved D. In germline, CDR1 is MNHEY, CDR2 SVGEGT. The CDR3 is 13 residues long. Trimming stripped 7 bases from V and 2 bases from J, with 9 bases between. The CDR3 DNA reads TGTGCCAGCATGGGAGGACGCAATCAGCCCCAGCATTTT. It codes for CASMGGRNQPQHF.

This clonotype occurred many times. The rearrangement uses TRBV20-1 and TRBJ2-5; 10 nucleotides line up with TRBD2. V shed 6 bases and J 5 bases; nucleotides not matched to a gene: 24. Looked up from germline, CDR1 is DFQATT and CDR2 is SNEGSKA (reference sequence). This CDR3 is 19 amino acids long. In DNA form, the CDR3 reads TGCAGTGCCCACCCTCACAGGGGTTGGAGCGGGAGGGCATCTGAGACCCAGTACTTC. Protein product: CSAHPHRGWSGRASETQYF.

This clonotype was observed many times. The CDR3 nucleotides read TGCGCCAGCAGCCAAGAGCACAGCGTCTCCTACGAGCAGTACTTC. Amino acid sequence: CASSQEHSVSYEQYF. The chain employs TRBV4-3 and TRBJ2-7; no clear D. The length of the CDR3 is 15 residues. Germline V lookup: CDR1 LGHNA, CDR2 YSLEER. V was shortened by 0 bases and J by 0 bases, with 9 bases between the two germline ends.

The sample holds many counts of this clonotype. The V call is TRBV7-2, the J call TRBJ2-7, with D hard to call. CDR3 size: 15 residues. From germline, CDR1 is SGHTA and CDR2 FQGNSA. The ends were cut back, 5 bases at V and 4 bases at J, with 18 bases in the middle. As DNA, the CDR3 is TGTGCCAGCAGCCCTAAACGTTTGGGTCGTTACGAGCAGTACTTC. Its translation is CASSPKRLGRYEQYF.